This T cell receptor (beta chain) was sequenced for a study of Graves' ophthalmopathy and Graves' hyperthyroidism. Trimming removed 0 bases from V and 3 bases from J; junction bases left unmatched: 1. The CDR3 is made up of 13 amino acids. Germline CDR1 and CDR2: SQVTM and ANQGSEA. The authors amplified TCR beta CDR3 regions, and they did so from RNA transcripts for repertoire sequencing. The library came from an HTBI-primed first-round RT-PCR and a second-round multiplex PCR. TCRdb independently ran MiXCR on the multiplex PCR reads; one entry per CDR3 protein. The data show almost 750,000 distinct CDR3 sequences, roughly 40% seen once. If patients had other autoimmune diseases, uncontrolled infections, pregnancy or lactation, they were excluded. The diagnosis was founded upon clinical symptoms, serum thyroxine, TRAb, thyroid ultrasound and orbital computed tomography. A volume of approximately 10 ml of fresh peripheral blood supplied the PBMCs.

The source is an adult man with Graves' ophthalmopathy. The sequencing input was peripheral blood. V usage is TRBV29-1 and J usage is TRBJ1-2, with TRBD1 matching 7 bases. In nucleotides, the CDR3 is TGCAGCGTTGAAGATGGGACAGACTATGGCTACACCTTC. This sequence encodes CSVEDGTDYGYTF.